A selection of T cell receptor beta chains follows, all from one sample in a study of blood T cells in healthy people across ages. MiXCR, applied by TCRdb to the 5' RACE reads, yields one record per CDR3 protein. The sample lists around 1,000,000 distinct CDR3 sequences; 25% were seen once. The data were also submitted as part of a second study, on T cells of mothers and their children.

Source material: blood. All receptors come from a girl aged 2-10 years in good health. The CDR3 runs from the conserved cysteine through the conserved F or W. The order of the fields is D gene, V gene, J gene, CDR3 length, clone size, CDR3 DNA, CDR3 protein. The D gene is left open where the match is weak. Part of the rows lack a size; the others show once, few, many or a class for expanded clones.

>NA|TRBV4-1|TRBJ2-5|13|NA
TGCGCCAGCAGCGAACTCCCGGGGAGCCACCAGTACTTC
CASSELPGSHQYF
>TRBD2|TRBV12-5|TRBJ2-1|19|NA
TGTGCTAGTGGTTTCGGTAGCGGGGAGCATTTTAGGTCCTACAATGAGCAGTTCTTC
CASGFGSGEHFRSYNEQFF
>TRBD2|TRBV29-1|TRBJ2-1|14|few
TGCAGCGTTCTAGCGGGAGGGCCCAACAATGAGCAGTTCTTC
CSVLAGGPNNEQFF
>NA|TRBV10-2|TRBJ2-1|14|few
TGCGCCAGCTCCCTTACATTAGGCTACAATGAGCAGTTCTTC
CASSLTLGYNEQFF
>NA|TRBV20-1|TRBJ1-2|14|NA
TGCAGTGCTAGAGTCCCGGGTTTTCATGATGGCTACACCTTC
CSARVPGFHDGYTF
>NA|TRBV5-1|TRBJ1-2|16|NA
TGCGCCAGCAGCTTGGAATTGCCAGGAGCTAACTATGGCTACACCTTC
CASSLELPGANYGYTF
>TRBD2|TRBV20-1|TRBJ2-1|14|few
TGCAGTGTTAATAGCGGGAGGGGAGGCAATGAGCAGTTCTTC
CSVNSGRGGNEQFF
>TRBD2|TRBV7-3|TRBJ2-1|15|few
TGTGCCAGCAGCACGAGCGGGAGCCCATACAATGAGCAGTTCTTC
CASSTSGSPYNEQFF
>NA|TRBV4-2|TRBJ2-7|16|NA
TGTGCCAGCAGCCAGGAATTAGGGGCTACCTCCTACGAGCAGTACTTC
CASSQELGATSYEQYF
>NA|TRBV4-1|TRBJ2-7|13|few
TGCGCCAGCAGCCAAGATCGAGAGTACGAGCAGTACTTC
CASSQDREYEQYF
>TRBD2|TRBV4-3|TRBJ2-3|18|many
TGCGCCAGCAGCCAAGACCTCCAGCGGGGGGGAAGCACAGATACGCAGTATTTT
CASSQDLQRGGSTDTQYF
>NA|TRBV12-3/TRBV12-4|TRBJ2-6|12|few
TGTGCCAGCGGTGAGGGGGCCAACGTCCTGACTTTC
CASGEGANVLTF
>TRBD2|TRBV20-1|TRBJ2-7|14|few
TGCAGTGCCGAGGGACTAGCGAGCTCCTACGAGCAGTACTTC
CSAEGLASSYEQYF
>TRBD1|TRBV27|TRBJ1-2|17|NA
TGTGCCAGCAGTTTATTCGGGACAGGGGGCTCTAACTATGGCTACACCTTC
CASSLFGTGGSNYGYTF
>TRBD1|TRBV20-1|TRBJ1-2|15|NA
TGCAGTGCTAAAGAAGCCGGGACAGGGAGAGGTGGCTACACCTTC
CSAKEAGTGRGGYTF
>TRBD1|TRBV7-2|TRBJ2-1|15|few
TGTGCCTGCAGCTTAGGGGGACAGGTATTCAATGAGCAGTTCTTC
CACSLGGQVFNEQFF